These 8 T cell receptor beta chains were all obtained from the same sample, sequenced in a study of response to subunit inactivated influenza vaccine. MiXCR was run by TCRdb on the RT-PCR reads, yielding one entry per CDR3 protein. Of 500,000 to 600,000 distinct CDR3 sequences in the sample, 11% were seen once. This sample was also put to use in a study of T cells expressing NK-cell markers. That report notes: UMIs were included in TCR beta cDNA generated by 5'RACE template switching.

Sequenced here: PBMCs from blood, sampled on the day of vaccination. The origin of the receptors is a man aged 50 to 60 who received an inactivated influenza vaccine.

This clonotype has a handful of counts. The V gene is TRBV24-1, the J gene TRBJ1-2, with unresolved D. The CDR3 is 13 residues long. V lost 6 bases and J 4 bases, leaving 11 bases between the germline ends. In germline, CDR1 is KGHDR, CDR2 SFDVKD. The CDR3 reads CATSRGSGYGYTF. CDR3 in DNA: TGTGCCACCAGTCGTGGGTCTGGCTATGGCTACACCTTC.

CDR3 coding DNA: TGTGCCAGCAGCCAGGGGAAACCAGATACGCAGTATTTT. This codes for CASSQGKPDTQYF. The chain employs TRBV3-1 and TRBJ2-3; no clear D. CDR3 length: 13 amino acids. Germline CDR1 and CDR2: LGHDT and YNNKEL (reference sequence). V was trimmed by 3 bases and J by 4 bases, leaving 8 bases between them.

This clonotype was counted ten times or more. Relative to the germline gene, one junction end is altered; a read error may explain this. The rearrangement links TRBV12-3 or TRBV12-4 to TRBJ2-7, with 7 positions matching TRBD1. The CDR3 is 11 residues long. CDR3 nucleotide sequence: TGCGCCAGCAGACAGGGTTACGAGCAGTACTTC. It is translated as CASRQGYEQYF.

The chain joins TRBV7-2 to TRBJ2-7; tentative D call: TRBD2 (7 bases). CDR1 is SGHTA and CDR2 is FQGNSA in the germline V gene. CDR3 length: 14 amino acids. V lost 5 bases, J lost 2 bases, and 13 bases lay in between. DNA of the CDR3: TGTGCCAGCAGCCAAGGAGGGGGGGCCTACGAGCAGTACTTC. Protein: CASSQGGGAYEQYF.

The chain employs TRBV20-1 and TRBJ2-2; maybe TRBD2 (6 bases). CDR1 is DFQATT and CDR2 is SNEGSKA in the germline V gene (reference sequence). The CDR3 has 16 amino acids. With 4 bases removed from V and 1 base from J, the gap between germline ends came to 16 bases. The CDR3 region is CSAISAGSWNTGELFF. DNA for the CDR3: TGCAGTGCTATCTCGGCGGGGAGTTGGAACACCGGGGAGCTGTTTTTT.

The J gene is TRBJ1-1, the V gene TRBV29-1; D unresolved. The CDR3 loop spans 12 amino acids. Germline loops: CDR1 SQVTM, CDR2 ANQGSEA. Trimming cost V 6 bases and J 1 base, with 9 bases left between them. The CDR3 sequence: CSVGRENTEAFF. The CDR3 DNA is TGCAGCGTCGGTCGGGAGAACACTGAAGCTTTCTTT.

There are a few counts of this clonotype. The chain's CDR3 is CASSLEGGRETQYF. DNA for the CDR3: TGTGCCAGCAGCTTGGAAGGGGGGAGGGAGACCCAGTACTTC. This chain joins TRBV5-5 and TRBJ2-5; TRBD1 or TRBD2 may be the D gene (6 bases each). Germline values: CDR1 SGHKS, CDR2 YYEKEE (reference sequence). Trimming shortened V by 0 bases and J by 5 bases, and 11 bases separated the two germline ends. This CDR3 has 14 amino acids. Variable domain in full (rest from reference TRBV5-5 and TRBJ2-5): DAGVTQSPTHLIKTRGQQVTLRCSPISGHKSVSWYQQVLGQGPQFIFQYYEKEERGRGNFPDRFSARQFPNYSSELNVNALLLGDSALYLCASSLEGGRETQYFGPGTRLLVL.

This clonotype has only a few counts. The chain has TRBV20-1 and TRBJ2-3; 8 bases line up with TRBD1. CDR1 and CDR2 (germline): DFQATT, SNEGSKA (reference sequence). Trimming cost V 5 bases and J 11 bases; bases outside gene matches: 12. This CDR3 contains 13 residues. CDR3 DNA: TGCAGTGCTCGGACAGGGAATAGGTCTTGGCAGTATTTT. Translated, it gives CSARTGNRSWQYF.